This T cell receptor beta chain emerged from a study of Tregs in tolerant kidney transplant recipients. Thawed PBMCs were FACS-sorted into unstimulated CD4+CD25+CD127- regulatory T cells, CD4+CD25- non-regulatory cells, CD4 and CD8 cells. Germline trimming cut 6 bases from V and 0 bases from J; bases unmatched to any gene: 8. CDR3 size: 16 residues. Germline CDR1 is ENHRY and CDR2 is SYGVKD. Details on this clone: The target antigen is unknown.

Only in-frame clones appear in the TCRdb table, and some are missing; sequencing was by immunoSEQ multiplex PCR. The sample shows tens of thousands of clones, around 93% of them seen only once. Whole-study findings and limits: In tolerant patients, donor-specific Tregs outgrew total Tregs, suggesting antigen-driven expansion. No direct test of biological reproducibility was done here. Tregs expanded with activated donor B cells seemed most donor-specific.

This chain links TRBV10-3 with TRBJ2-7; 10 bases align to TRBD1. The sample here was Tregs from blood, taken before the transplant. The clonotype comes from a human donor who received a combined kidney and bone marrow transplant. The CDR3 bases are TGTGCCATCAGATTCTCGGGACAGGGGTCCTCCTACGAGCAGTACTTC. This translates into CAIRFSGQGSSYEQYF.